This T cell receptor beta chain was retrieved from a study of cytomegalovirus exposure and HLA in healthy donors. Study conclusions and caveats: Subsequent analysis found a tendency for first-cohort TCR clusters to co-occur within the 120 or so validation repertoires. A list of around 150 TCR beta chains associated with cytomegalovirus was given.

A word on this clone: Its antigen is undetermined.

Profiled with immunoSEQ multiplex PCR; TCRdb holds only in-frame clones, not every one. The repertoire holds about 89,000 clones, with 80% to 85% as singletons. The sequenced material came from PBMCs. This clonotype was obtained from a woman between 18 and 29 years old in good health and CMV-seropositive.

The CDR3 region has the DNA TGTGCCAGCAGTGAAATGGACAGGGTGTGGGGCTACACCTTC. This gives the protein CASSEMDRVWGYTF. This chain joins TRBV6-1 and TRBJ1-2; 8 bases agree with TRBD1. CDR3 length: 14 amino acids. V lost 2 bases, J lost 8 bases, and 7 bases stayed unmatched. The germline CDR1 and CDR2 sequences are MNHNS and SASEGT.